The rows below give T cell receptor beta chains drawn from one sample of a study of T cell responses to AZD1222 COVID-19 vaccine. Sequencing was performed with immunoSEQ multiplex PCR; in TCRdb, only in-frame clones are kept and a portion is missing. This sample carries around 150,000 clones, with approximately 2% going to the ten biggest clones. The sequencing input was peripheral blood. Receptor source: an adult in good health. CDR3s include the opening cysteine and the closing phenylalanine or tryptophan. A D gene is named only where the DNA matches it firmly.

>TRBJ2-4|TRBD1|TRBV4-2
CASSQKGQGSSLNIQYF
TGTGCCAGCAGCCAAAAAGGACAGGGTTCCTCGCTGAACATTCAGTACTTC
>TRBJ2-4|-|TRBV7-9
CASAQAPGGPNIQYF
TGTGCCAGCGCACAGGCCCCCGGGGGCCCAAACATTCAGTACTTC
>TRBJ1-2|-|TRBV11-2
CASSLDSYGYTF
TGTGCCAGCAGCTTAGACAGCTATGGCTACACCTTC
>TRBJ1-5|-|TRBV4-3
CASSQDSEGNQPQHF
TGCGCCAGCAGCCAAGATAGTGAGGGCAATCAGCCCCAGCATTTT
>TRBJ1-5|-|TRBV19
CASSSTWVRVGNQPQHF
TGTGCCAGTAGTTCAACTTGGGTACGGGTTGGTAATCAGCCCCAGCATTTT
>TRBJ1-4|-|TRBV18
CASSLGQAPSEKLFF
TGTGCCAGCTCACTCGGCCAGGCTCCTTCTGAAAAACTGTTTTTT
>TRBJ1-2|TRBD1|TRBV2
CASRYDGQGSVGYTF
TGTGCCAGCCGCTACGACGGACAGGGATCTGTTGGCTACACCTTC
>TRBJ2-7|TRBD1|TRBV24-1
CATSDGQVYEQYF
TGTGCCACCAGTGATGGACAGGTATACGAGCAGTACTTC
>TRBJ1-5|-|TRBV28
CASSRPKTYNQPQHF
TGTGCCAGCAGTCGACCGAAAACGTACAATCAGCCCCAGCATTTT
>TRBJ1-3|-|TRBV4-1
CASSQELRRNTIYF
TGCGCCAGCAGCCAAGAACTGCGGAGAAACACCATATATTTT
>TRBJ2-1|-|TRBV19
CASSIGGTPYNEQFF
TGTGCCAGTAGTATCGGAGGGACCCCCTACAATGAGCAGTTCTTC
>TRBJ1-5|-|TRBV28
CASRFRGLSNQPQHF
TGTGCCAGCAGGTTCAGGGGCCTTAGCAATCAGCCCCAGCATTTT
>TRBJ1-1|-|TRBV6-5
CASRYTAGNTEAFF
TGTGCCAGCAGATACACGGCCGGGAACACTGAAGCTTTCTTT
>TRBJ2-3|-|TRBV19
CASTLFGRPGHPGDTQYF
TGTGCCAGTACCCTATTTGGGAGGCCGGGACACCCGGGAGATACGCAGTATTTT
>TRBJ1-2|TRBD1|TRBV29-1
CSVPGQGLGYTF
TGCAGCGTTCCGGGACAGGGTCTTGGCTACACCTTC
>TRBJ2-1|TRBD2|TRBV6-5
CASSYDSSGEDEQFF
TGTGCCAGCAGTTACGATTCTAGCGGGGAGGATGAGCAGTTCTTC